The present T cell receptor beta chain was sequenced within a study of blood T cells in healthy people across ages. The authors ran a second PCR of about 7 to 12 cycles using a sample-barcoded 5' primer and a J-beta primer mix. TCRdb independently ran MiXCR on the 5' RACE reads; one entry per CDR3 protein. The sample has 1.5 million to 2 million distinct CDR3 sequences, 25% to 30% seen once; the top ten hold 6.5% to 8.5%. Per the germline V gene, CDR1 is SQVTM and CDR2 is ANQGSEA. The CDR3 runs to 13 residues. V gave up 3 bases and J gave up 1 base, with 9 bases separating them. Ranging in age from about 6 to 100, the donors were healthy Caucasian individuals from Russia.

Sequencing was performed on blood. The rearrangement uses TRBV29-1 and TRBJ2-5; D is undetermined. The receptor comes from a woman in her 30s in good health. The DNA for the CDR3 is TGCAGCGTTGATGGCGCACCCCAAGAGACCCAGTACTTC. Translation: CSVDGAPQETQYF.